This is a list of T cell receptor beta chains from one sample in a study of low-dose radiotherapy and immunotherapy resistance in tumors. TCRdb re-called the reads with MiXCR, one entry per CDR3 protein. This sample has around 100,000 distinct CDR3 sequences, with around 21% found just once. The input for sequencing was PBMCs, taken after low-dose radiotherapy plus immunotherapy. The source of these receptors is a male donor with prostate cancer. Each CDR3 is given with its conserved first and last residue. The D gene is left open where the match is weak. Where a row states a size, it is once, few, many or the class of an expanded clone; other rows omit it.

v_gene,j_gene,d_gene,abundance,CDR3nt,CDR3aa
TRBV12-3/TRBV12-4,TRBJ2-1,.,.,TGTGCCAGCAGTTTAGTTAGCAGCTCCTACAATGAGCAGTTCTTC,CASSLVSSSYNEQFF
TRBV7-2,TRBJ1-1,.,.,TGTGCCAGCAGCCGCCAGAGAATCACTGAAGCTTTCTTT,CASSRQRITEAFF
TRBV6-5,TRBJ1-5,.,many,TGTGCCAGCAGCCTTAGGGCGGACAGTCGCAATCAGCCCCAGCATTTT,CASSLRADSRNQPQHF
TRBV14,TRBJ2-1,TRBD1,many,TGTGCCAGCAGCCGAACGGGACAGGGTAGTAGGGGTGAGCAGTTCTTC,CASSRTGQGSRGEQFF
TRBV11-3,TRBJ2-1,TRBD2,many,TGTGCCAGCAGCTTAGATCAGGCTAGCGGGTACAATGAGCAGTTCTTC,CASSLDQASGYNEQFF
TRBV5-1,TRBJ2-3,TRBD2,.,TGCGCCAGCAGCACCTGGACTAGCGTGGGGACAGATACGCAGTATTTT,CASSTWTSVGTDTQYF
TRBV29-1,TRBJ2-7,.,many,TGCAGCGTTGCTCGGCAGGGGTACGAGCAGTACTTC,CSVARQGYEQYF
TRBV29-1,TRBJ2-5,TRBD1,many,TGCAGCGCTGGGACAGCCCAAGAGACCCAGTACTTC,CSAGTAQETQYF
TRBV6-8,TRBJ2-7,.,many,TGTGCCAGCAGTGACTGGGACGGGGAGGTCGGCGAGCAGTACTTC,CASSDWDGEVGEQYF
TRBV20-1,TRBJ2-1,TRBD2,.,TGCAGTGCTAGAGATGGCGGGGGGACCTCGTACAATGAGCAGTTCTTC,CSARDGGGTSYNEQFF
TRBV7-9,TRBJ2-6,TRBD1,many,TGTGCCTGGGACAGGGTCATTTCTGGGGCCAACGTCCTGACTTTC,CAWDRVISGANVLTF
TRBV20-1,TRBJ2-1,.,.,TGCAGTGCGAGTCCCCAGCGAAACCTGGGTGAGCAGTTCTTC,CSASPQRNLGEQFF
TRBV29-1,TRBJ2-3,TRBD1,.,TGCAGCGTGGGAGAGACAGGGGGCCGAGGAGATACGCAGTATTTT,CSVGETGGRGDTQYF
TRBV18,TRBJ2-6,TRBD1,many,TGTGCCAGCTCACCATCCGGGACAGGGAGAGCCGGGGCCAACGTCCTGACTTTC,CASSPSGTGRAGANVLTF
TRBV5-1,TRBJ2-7,TRBD1,.,TGCGCCAGCAGCCCACGGACAGGGACTTCCTACGAGCAGTACTTC,CASSPRTGTSYEQYF
TRBV6-5,TRBJ2-7,TRBD1,many,TGTGCCAGCAGTTTAGCCCTCACCCCGGGACAGGGCTACGAGCAGTACTTC,CASSLALTPGQGYEQYF
TRBV5-5,TRBJ2-7,.,many,TGTGCCAGCGATAACTACGCGGTCTCGGGCGAGCAGTACTTC,CASDNYAVSGEQYF
TRBV18,TRBJ2-5,.,many,TGTGCCAGCTCACCTGAGAAGACCCAGTACTTC,CASSPEKTQYF
TRBV6-8,TRBJ2-7,.,many,TGTGCCAGCAGTGACCTTGAGGGGAGCTCCTACGAGCAGTACTTC,CASSDLEGSSYEQYF
TRBV10-2,TRBJ1-5,.,.,TGCGCCAGCAGTGATCGGGACAGCAATCAGCCCCAGCATTTT,CASSDRDSNQPQHF
TRBV25-1,TRBJ2-1,TRBD1,.,TGTGCCAGCAGTGGGTACAGGGGGTCCAATGAGCAGTTCTTC,CASSGYRGSNEQFF
TRBV3-1,TRBJ2-2,.,many,TGTGCCAGCAGCCAATTCGTAGCCGGGGAGCTGTTTTTT,CASSQFVAGELFF
TRBV12-3/TRBV12-4,TRBJ2-7,TRBD1,few,TGTGCCAGTGCCCGGTATGGACAGGCTCGGAACGAGCAGTACTTC,CASARYGQARNEQYF
TRBV5-4,TRBJ2-7,.,many,TGTGCCAGCAGTTCAAGTATGAACCCAAAGGTCTTC,CASSSSMNPKVF
TRBV12-3/TRBV12-4,TRBJ1-5,.,many,TGTGCCAGCAGTTCCCCGGGGGGGGGCAGGCAGCCCCAGCATTTT,CASSSPGGGRQPQHF
TRBV6-5,TRBJ2-5,.,many,TGTGCCAGCAGTACGGGGGCGCAAGAGACCCAGTACTTC,CASSTGAQETQYF
TRBV2,TRBJ1-6,.,many,TGTGCCAGCAAGAGAGTCCTGGGTTCACCCCTCCACTTT,CASKRVLGSPLHF
TRBV29-1,TRBJ2-7,.,many,TGCAGCGTTGAAGATAGACAGGGACTCTACTACGAGCAGTACTTC,CSVEDRQGLYYEQYF
TRBV6-1,TRBJ1-1,.,many,TGTGCCAGCAGCCGGGGTATAGGCGCTGAAGCTTTCTTT,CASSRGIGAEAFF
TRBV4-3,TRBJ1-4,.,.,TGCGCCAGCAGCCAAGATCGGAGCCCAACTAATGAAAAACTGTTTTTT,CASSQDRSPTNEKLFF
TRBV7-2,TRBJ2-7,.,.,TGTGCCAGCAGCGGAGGGGTAGGGGATCCCTACGAGCAGTACTTC,CASSGGVGDPYEQYF
TRBV20-1,TRBJ2-3,.,once,TGCAGTGCTGGGACGTGGGGTACGAGCACAGATACGCAGTATTTT,CSAGTWGTSTDTQYF
TRBV12-3/TRBV12-4,TRBJ2-1,.,many,TGTGCCAGCAGCCTTCCGCAGGGCCACAATGAGCAGTTCTTC,CASSLPQGHNEQFF
TRBV5-1,TRBJ2-7,.,many,TGCGCCAGCAGCGGTGGGACGCTGGACCACGAGCAGTACTTC,CASSGGTLDHEQYF
TRBV13,TRBJ2-1,.,.,TGTGCCAGCAGCTTTCGACCCACGGTGGGTGAGCAGTTCTTC,CASSFRPTVGEQFF
TRBV4-1,TRBJ2-3,TRBD2,.,TGCGCCAGCAGCCAAGATCACCCGCGGGGGGGCTGGACAGATACGCAGTATTTT,CASSQDHPRGGWTDTQYF
TRBV24-1,TRBJ2-3,.,.,TGTGCCACCAGCGAAAGTGGTACGCAGTATTTT,CATSESGTQYF
TRBV7-9,TRBJ1-4,.,many,TGTGCCAGCAGCCGGGCAGCAAATGAAAAACTGTTTTTT,CASSRAANEKLFF